Listed below are T cell receptor beta chains from one sample, sequenced in a study of T cell responses to AZD1222 COVID-19 vaccine. The assay was immunoSEQ multiplex PCR, and TCRdb's table has in-frame clones only and misses some. The table includes tens of thousands of clones, roughly 90% detected once. The input for sequencing was peripheral blood, taken 28 days after the second AZD1222 dose. These receptors all come from an adult who received the AZD1222 COVID-19 vaccine. Both conserved end residues are part of each CDR3. A D gene is named only where the DNA matches it firmly. Size is omitted from some rows. Given values are once, few, many or a class for expanded clones.

clone size | D gene | J gene | V gene | CDR3 protein | CDR3 DNA
NA | NA | TRBJ2-5 | TRBV9 | CASSAGEPQETQYF | TGTGCCAGCAGCGCAGGGGAGCCCCAAGAGACCCAGTACTTC
NA | NA | TRBJ2-5 | TRBV5-6 | CASSFGVSQETQYF | TGTGCCAGCAGCTTCGGGGTCAGCCAAGAGACCCAGTACTTC
NA | NA | TRBJ2-3 | TRBV4-1 | CASSHLQGPSTDTQYF | TGCGCCAGCAGCCATTTACAGGGCCCCAGCACAGATACGCAGTATTTT
NA | TRBD2 | TRBJ2-3 | TRBV11-2 | CASSGLGRKDTQYF | TGTGCCAGCAGTGGACTAGGCCGCAAGGATACGCAGTATTTT
once | NA | TRBJ1-3 | TRBV28 | CASSWYRGGRGNTIYF | TGTGCCAGCAGTTGGTATAGGGGGGGGCGAGGAAACACCATATATTTT
NA | NA | TRBJ2-2 | TRBV4-1 | CASSQSGRNTGELFF | TGCGCCAGCAGCCAAAGCGGACGGAACACCGGGGAGCTGTTTTTT
once | TRBD1 | TRBJ1-2 | TRBV5-1 | CASSHDRGLDGYTF | TGCGCCAGCAGCCATGACAGGGGGCTAGATGGCTACACCTTC
NA | NA | TRBJ2-7 | TRBV10-3 | CAISALGRGSGEQYF | TGTGCCATCAGTGCGCTTGGTAGGGGATCCGGCGAGCAGTACTTC
NA | NA | TRBJ2-1 | TRBV27 | CASSLRGWGVYNEQFF | TGTGCCAGCAGTTTGAGGGGATGGGGCGTTTACAATGAGCAGTTCTTC
NA | NA | TRBJ2-1 | TRBV6-5 | CASSPDRTSYNEQFF | TGTGCCAGCAGCCCCGACAGGACCTCCTACAATGAGCAGTTCTTC
NA | TRBD1 | TRBJ1-2 | TRBV7-2 | CASSLRDRGRVYGYTF | TGTGCCAGCAGCTTAAGGGACAGGGGGCGCGTCTATGGCTACACCTTC
NA | NA | TRBJ1-4 | TRBV5-4 | CASSSESAGFQSRLFF | TGTGCCAGCAGCTCCGAGTCGGCCGGGTTTCAGTCTAGACTGTTTTTT
once | NA | TRBJ1-1 | TRBV7-6 | CASSPPQGRNTEAFF | TGTGCCAGCAGCCCACCTCAGGGAAGGAACACTGAAGCTTTCTTT
NA | NA | TRBJ2-1 | TRBV19 | CASSIKVAINEQFF | TGTGCCAGTAGTATAAAAGTAGCGATCAATGAGCAGTTCTTC